This T cell receptor (beta chain) was identified in a study of shared clonotypes between healthy human individuals. Notes on this clone: Its cognate antigen is unknown.

Assay used: immunoSEQ multiplex PCR; TCRdb lists only in-frame clones, some missing. The sample records 300,000 to 400,000 clones, roughly 80% being singletons. The CDR3 runs 20 residues. V gave up 3 bases and J gave up 0 bases; unmatched junction bases: 7. Germline assignment: CDR1 MNHEY and CDR2 SMNVEV (reference sequence). Study results and caveats: Generally, naive subsets came out with larger estimated richness than memory subsets. It was observed that roughly 5.1% of naive CD4 clonotypes were shared across several donors.

All of the donors resided in Nashville, Tennessee, and each was a Caucasian adult. The sequenced sample consisted of memory CD4+ T cells sorted from blood. Subset meaning: CD45RA-negative fraction. This clonotype originated in a man aged 25 to 40 in good health. V usage is TRBV27 and J usage is TRBJ2-6; 14 bases are a match to TRBD2. In DNA form, the CDR3 reads TGTGCCAGCAGTTTGACTAGCGGGAGGGCCACCTCCTCTGGGGCCAACGTCCTGACTTTC. Protein sequence: CASSLTSGRATSSGANVLTF. Based on the CDR3 plus reference TRBV27 and TRBJ2-6, the full variable domain is EAQVTQNPRYLITVTGKKLTVTCSQNMNHEYMSWYRQDPGLGLRQIYYSMNVEVTDKGDVPEGYKVSRKEKRNFPLILESPSPNQTSLYFCASSLTSGRATSSGANVLTFGAGSRLTVL.